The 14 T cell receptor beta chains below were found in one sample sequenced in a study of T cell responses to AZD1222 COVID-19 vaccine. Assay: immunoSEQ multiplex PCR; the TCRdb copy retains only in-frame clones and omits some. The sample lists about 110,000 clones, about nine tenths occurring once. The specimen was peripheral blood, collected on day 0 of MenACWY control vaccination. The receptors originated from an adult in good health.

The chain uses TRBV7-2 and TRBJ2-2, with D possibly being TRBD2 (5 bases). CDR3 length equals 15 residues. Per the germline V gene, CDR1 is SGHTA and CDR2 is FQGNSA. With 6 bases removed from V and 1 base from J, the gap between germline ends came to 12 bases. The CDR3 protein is CASRRELRNTGELFF. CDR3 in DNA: TGTGCCAGCAGGAGGGAGCTTAGGAACACCGGGGAGCTGTTTTTT.

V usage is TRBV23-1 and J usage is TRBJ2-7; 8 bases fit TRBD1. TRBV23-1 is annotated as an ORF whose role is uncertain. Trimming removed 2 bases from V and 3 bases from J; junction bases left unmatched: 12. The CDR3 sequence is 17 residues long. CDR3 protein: CASSQRLPDRANYEQYF. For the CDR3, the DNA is TGCGCCAGCAGTCAACGTCTCCCGGACAGGGCTAACTACGAGCAGTACTTC.

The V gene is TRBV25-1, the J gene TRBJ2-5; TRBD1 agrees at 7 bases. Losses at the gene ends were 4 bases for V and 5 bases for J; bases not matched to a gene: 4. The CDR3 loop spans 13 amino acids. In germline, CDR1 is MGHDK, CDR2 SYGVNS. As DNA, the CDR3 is TGTGCCAGCAGTGGAGGGACAGTGGAGACCCAGTACTTC. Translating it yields CASSGGTVETQYF.

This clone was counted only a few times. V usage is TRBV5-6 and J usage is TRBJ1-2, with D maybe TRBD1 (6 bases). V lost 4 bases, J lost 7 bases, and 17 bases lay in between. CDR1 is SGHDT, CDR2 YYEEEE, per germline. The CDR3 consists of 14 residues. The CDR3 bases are TGTGCCAGCAGCCAACGGCACAGGGATGGTGGCTACACCTTC. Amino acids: CASSQRHRDGGYTF.

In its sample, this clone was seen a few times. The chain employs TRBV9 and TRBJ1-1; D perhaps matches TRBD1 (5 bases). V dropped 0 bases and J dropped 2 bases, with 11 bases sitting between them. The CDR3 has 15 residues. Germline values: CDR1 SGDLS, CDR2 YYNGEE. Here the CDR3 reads CASSVAPTGNTEAFF. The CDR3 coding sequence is TGTGCCAGCAGCGTAGCTCCCACAGGTAACACTGAAGCTTTCTTT.

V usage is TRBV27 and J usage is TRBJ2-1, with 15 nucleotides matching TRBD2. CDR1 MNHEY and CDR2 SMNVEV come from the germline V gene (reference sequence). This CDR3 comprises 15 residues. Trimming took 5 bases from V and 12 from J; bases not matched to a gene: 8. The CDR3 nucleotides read TGTGCCAGCAGTCCCGGGACTAGCGGGGGGCCAGGGCAGTTCTTC. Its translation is CASSPGTSGGPGQFF.

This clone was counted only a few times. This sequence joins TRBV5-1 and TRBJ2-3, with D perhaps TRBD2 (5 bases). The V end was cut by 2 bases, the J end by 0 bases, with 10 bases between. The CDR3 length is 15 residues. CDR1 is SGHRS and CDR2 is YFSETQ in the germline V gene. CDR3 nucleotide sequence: TGCGCCAGCAGCTTATCGGGAACGAGCACAGATACGCAGTATTTT. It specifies CASSLSGTSTDTQYF.

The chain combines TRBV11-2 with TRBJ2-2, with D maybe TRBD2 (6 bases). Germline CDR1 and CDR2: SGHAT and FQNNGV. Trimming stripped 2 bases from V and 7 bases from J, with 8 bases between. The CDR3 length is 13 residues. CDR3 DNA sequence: TGTGCCAGCAGCTTATGGGGGGACGGGGAGCTGTTTTTT. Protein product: CASSLWGDGELFF.

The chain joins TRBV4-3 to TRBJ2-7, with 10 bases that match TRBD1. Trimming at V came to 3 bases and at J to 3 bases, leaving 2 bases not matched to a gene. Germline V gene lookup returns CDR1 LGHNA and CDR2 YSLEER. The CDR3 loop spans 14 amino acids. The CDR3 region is CASSHRDRGYEQYF. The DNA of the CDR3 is TGCGCCAGCAGCCACCGGGACAGGGGCTACGAGCAGTACTTC.

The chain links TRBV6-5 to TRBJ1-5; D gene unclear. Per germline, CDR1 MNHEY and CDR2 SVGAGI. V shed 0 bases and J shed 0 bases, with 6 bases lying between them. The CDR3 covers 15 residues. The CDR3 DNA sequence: TGTGCCAGCAGTTACTCCCCTTATAGCAATCAGCCCCAGCATTTT. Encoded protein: CASSYSPYSNQPQHF.

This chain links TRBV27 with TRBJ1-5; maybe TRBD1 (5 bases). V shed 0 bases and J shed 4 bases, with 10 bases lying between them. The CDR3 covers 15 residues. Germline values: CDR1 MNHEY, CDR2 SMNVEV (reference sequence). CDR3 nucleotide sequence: TGTGCCAGCAGTTTATCGGCCCAGGGTAATCAGCCCCAGCATTTT. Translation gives CASSLSAQGNQPQHF.

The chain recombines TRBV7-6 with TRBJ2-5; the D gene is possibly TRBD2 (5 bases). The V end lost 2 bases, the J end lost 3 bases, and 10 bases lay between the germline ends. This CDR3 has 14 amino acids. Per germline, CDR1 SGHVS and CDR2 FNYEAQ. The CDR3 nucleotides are TGTGCCAGCAGCTTAAGAAGGACTGAAGAGACCCAGTACTTC. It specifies CASSLRRTEETQYF.

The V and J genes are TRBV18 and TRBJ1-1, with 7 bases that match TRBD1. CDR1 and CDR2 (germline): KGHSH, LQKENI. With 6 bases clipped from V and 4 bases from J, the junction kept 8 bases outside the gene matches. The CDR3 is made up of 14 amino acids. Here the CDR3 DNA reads TGTGCCAGCTCCAGTACAGGGGAGGTCACTGAAGCTTTCTTT. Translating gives CASSSTGEVTEAFF.

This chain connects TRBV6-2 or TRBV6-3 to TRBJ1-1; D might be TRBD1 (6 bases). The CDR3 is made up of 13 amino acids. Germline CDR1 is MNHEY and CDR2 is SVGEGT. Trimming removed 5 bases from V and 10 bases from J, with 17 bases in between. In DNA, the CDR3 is TGTGCCAGCAGTCGCGGACAGCGGGCTTCAGCTTTCTTT. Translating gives CASSRGQRASAFF.